The present T cell receptor (beta chain) was sequenced within a study of blood T cell repertoires in COVID-19. Study context: Nucleic acid was either cDNA or gDNA, and it came from T cells, B-cell-depleted T cells, or PBMCs.

Original processing notes: For nucleated cells, counts were estimated from reference gene primer amplification. Here immunoSEQ multiplex PCR was the method, and the copy in TCRdb shows in-frame clones only, minus some. V and J calls plus clone size are reproduced from that table; the DNA served to infer D and trimming. The sample consists of a few hundred thousand clones, 80% to 90% of them appearing once. In germline, CDR1 is SGHDT, CDR2 YYEEEE. CDR3 length: 15 amino acids. Trimming took 2 bases from V and 3 from J, leaving 15 bases between them. The gene calls are TRBV5-6 and TRBJ2-7, with unresolved D. The sequence was obtained from a woman between 25 and 40 years old who had recovered from COVID-19. The sequencing sample was made of PBMCs or T cells enriched from blood (not recorded which). The CDR3 spells CASSFGGLRNYEQYF. CDR3 sequence (DNA): TGTGCCAGCAGCTTTGGTGGGTTGAGGAACTACGAGCAGTACTTC.